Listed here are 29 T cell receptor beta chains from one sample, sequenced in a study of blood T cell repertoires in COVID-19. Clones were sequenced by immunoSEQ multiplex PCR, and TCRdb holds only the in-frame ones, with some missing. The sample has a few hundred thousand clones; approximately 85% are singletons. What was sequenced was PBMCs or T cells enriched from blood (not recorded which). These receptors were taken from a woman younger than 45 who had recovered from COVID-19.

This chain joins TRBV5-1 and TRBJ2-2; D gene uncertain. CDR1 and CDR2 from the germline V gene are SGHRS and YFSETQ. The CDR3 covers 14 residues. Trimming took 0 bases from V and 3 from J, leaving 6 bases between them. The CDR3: CASSLEQYTGELFF. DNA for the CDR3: TGCGCCAGCAGCTTGGAACAGTACACCGGGGAGCTGTTTTTT.

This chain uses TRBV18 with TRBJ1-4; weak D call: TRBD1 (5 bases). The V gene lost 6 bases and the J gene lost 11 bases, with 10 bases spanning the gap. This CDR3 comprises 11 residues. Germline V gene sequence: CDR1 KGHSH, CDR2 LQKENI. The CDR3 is CASSPDSKLFF. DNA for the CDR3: TGTGCCAGCTCGCCCGACAGTAAACTGTTTTTT.

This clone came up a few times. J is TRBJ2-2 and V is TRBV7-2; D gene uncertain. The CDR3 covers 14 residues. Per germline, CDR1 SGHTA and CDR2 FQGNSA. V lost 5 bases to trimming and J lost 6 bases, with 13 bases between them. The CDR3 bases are TGTGCCAGCAGCCCTACCCTAGGCGCCGGGGAGCTGTTTTTT. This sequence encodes CASSPTLGAGELFF. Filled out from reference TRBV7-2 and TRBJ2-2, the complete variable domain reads GAGVSQSPSNKVTEKGKDVELRCDPISGHTALYWYRQSLGQGLEFLIYFQGNSAPDKSGLPSDRFSAERTGGSVSTLTIQRTQQEDSAVYLCASSPTLGAGELFFGEGSRLTVL.

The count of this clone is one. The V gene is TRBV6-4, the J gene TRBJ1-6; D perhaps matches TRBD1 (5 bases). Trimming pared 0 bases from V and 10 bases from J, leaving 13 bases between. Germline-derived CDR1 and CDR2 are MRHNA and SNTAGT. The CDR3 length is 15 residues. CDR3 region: CASSDSGTVGSPLHF. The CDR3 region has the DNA TGTGCCAGCAGTGACTCAGGGACTGTGGGGTCACCCCTCCACTTT.

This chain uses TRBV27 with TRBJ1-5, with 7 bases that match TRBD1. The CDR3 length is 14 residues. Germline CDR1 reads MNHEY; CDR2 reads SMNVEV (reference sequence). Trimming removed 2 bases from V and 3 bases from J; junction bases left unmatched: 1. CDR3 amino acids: CASSLRGLNQPQHF. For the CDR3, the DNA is TGTGCCAGCAGTTTAAGGGGGCTCAATCAGCCCCAGCATTTT.

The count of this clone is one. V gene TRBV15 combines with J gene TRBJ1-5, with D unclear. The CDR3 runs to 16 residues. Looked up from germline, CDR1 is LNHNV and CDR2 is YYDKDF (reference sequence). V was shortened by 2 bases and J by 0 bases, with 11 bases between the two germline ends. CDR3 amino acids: CATSRSSDYSNQPQHF. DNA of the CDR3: TGTGCCACCAGCAGATCCTCAGATTATAGCAATCAGCCCCAGCATTTT.

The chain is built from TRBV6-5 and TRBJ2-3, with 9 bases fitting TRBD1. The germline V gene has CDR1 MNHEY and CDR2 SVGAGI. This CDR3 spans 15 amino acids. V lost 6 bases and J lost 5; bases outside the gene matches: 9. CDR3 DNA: TGTGCCAGCAGGTCCGGGACAGGGAAGGGAGATACGCAGTATTTT. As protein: CASRSGTGKGDTQYF.

As DNA, the CDR3 is TGCGCCAGCAGCCAACCAGGACTAGCGGGAGGGCCTGAGCAGTTCTTC. Amino acid sequence: CASSQPGLAGGPEQFF. The chain couples TRBV4-1 to TRBJ2-1; TRBD2 matches 15 bases. CDR3 size: 16 residues. The V gene's germline CDR1 is MGHRA and CDR2 YSYEKL. The trim removed 2 bases at V and 9 bases at J, leaving 5 bases unmatched.

Here the CDR3 reads CASSSSEQYF. CDR3 coding DNA: TGTGCCAGCAGTTCCAGCGAGCAGTACTTC. The gene calls are TRBV12-3 or TRBV12-4 and TRBJ2-7; D ambiguous. CDR3 length equals 10 residues. V was shortened by 4 bases and J by 6 bases, with 4 bases between the two germline ends.

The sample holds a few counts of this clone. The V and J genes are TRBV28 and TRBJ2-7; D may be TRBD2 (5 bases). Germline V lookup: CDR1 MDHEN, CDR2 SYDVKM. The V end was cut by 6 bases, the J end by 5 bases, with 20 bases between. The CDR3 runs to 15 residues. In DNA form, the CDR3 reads TGTGCCAGCAGCCTCTCCACGGGATTCTTCAACGAGCAGTACTTC. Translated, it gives CASSLSTGFFNEQYF.

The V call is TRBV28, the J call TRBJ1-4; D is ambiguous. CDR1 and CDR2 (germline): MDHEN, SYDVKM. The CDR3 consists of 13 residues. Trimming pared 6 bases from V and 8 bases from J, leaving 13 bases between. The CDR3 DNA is TGTGCCAGCAGCCCTCTATTGGGCGAAAAACTGTTTTTT. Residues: CASSPLLGEKLFF.

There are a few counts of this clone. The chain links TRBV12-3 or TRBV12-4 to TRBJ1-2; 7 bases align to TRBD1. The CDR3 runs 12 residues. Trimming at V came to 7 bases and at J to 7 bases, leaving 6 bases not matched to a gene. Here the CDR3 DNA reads TGTGCCAGCAACACAGGGGTTGGTGGCTACACCTTC. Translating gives CASNTGVGGYTF.

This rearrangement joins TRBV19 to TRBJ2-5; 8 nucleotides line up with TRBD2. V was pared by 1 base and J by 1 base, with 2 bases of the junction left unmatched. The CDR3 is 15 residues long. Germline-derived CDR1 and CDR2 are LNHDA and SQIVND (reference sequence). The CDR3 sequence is CASSIGLATQETQYF. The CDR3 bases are TGTGCCAGTAGTATAGGACTAGCGACCCAAGAGACCCAGTACTTC. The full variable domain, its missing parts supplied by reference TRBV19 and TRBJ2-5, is DGGITQSPKYLFRKEGQNVTLSCEQNLNHDAMYWYRQDPGQGLRLIYYSQIVNDFQKGDIAEGYSVSREKKESFPLTVTSAQKNPTAFYLCASSIGLATQETQYFGPGTRLLVL.

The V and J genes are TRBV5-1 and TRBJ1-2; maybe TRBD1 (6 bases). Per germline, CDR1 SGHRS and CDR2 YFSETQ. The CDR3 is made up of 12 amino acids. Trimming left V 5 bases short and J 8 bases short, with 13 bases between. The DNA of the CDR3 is TGCGCCAGCAGTCTTGACAGGACCGGCTACACCTTC. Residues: CASSLDRTGYTF.

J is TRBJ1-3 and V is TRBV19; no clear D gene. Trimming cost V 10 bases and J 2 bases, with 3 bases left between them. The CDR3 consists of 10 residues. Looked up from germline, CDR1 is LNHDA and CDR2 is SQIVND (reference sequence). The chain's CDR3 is CATAGNTIYF. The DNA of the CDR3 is TGTGCCACTGCTGGAAACACCATATATTTT.

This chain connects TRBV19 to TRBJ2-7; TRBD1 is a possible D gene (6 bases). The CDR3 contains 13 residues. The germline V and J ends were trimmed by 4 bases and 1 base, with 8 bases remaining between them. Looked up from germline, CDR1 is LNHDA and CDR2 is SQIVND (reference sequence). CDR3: CASSKDRSYEQYF. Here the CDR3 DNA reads TGTGCCAGTAGTAAGGACAGATCCTACGAGCAGTACTTC.

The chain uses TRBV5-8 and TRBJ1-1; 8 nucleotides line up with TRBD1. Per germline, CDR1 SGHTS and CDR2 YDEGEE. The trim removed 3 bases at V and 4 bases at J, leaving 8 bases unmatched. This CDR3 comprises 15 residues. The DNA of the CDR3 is TGTGCCAGCAGCTCGACAGGGGTAGGGGGCACTGAAGCTTTCTTT. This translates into CASSSTGVGGTEAFF.

CDR3 coding DNA: TGTGCCAGCTCACTTGGGACTAGCGGGACCGGCTACGAGCAGTACTTC. Translating gives CASSLGTSGTGYEQYF. The rearrangement uses TRBV18 and TRBJ2-7; TRBD2 matches 13 bases. Trimming removed 4 bases from V and 3 bases from J; junction bases left unmatched: 6. The germline CDR1 and CDR2 sequences are KGHSH and LQKENI. The CDR3 consists of 16 residues.

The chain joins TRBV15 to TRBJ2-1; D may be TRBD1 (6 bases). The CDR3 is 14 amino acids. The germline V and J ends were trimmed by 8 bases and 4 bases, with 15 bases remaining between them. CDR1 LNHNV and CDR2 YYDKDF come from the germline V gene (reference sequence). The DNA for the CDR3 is TGTGCCACCGAAACAGGGTTCTCTTACAATGAGCAGTTCTTC. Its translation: CATETGFSYNEQFF. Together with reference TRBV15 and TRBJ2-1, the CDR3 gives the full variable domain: DAMVIQNPRYQVTQFGKPVTLSCSQTLNHNVMYWYQQKSSQAPKLLFHYYDKDFNNEADTPDNFQSRRPNTSFCFLDIRSPGLGDTAMYLCATETGFSYNEQFFGPGTRLTVL.

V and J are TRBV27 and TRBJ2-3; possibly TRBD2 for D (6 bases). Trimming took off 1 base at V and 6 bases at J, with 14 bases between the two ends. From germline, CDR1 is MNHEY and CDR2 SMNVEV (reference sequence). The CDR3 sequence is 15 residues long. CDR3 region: CASSLYGSASDTQYF. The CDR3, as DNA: TGTGCCAGCAGTTTATACGGGAGTGCCTCGGATACGCAGTATTTT.

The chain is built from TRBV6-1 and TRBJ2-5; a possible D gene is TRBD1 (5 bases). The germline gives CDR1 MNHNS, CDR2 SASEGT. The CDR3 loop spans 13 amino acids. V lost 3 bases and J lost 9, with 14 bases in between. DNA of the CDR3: TGTGCCAGCAGTGATGGGCCCGGCAGGGCCCAGTACTTC. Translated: CASSDGPGRAQYF.

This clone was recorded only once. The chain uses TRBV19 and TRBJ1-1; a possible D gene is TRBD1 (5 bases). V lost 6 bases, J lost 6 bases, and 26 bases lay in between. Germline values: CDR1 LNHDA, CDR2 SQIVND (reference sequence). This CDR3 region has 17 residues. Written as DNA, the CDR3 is TGTGCCAGTAGCCCGGGACTTCGATTGGTGTATTTCGCTGAAGCTTTCTTT. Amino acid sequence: CASSPGLRLVYFAEAFF. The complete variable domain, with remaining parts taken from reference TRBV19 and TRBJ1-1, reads DGGITQSPKYLFRKEGQNVTLSCEQNLNHDAMYWYRQDPGQGLRLIYYSQIVNDFQKGDIAEGYSVSREKKESFPLTVTSAQKNPTAFYLCASSPGLRLVYFAEAFFGQGTRLTVV.

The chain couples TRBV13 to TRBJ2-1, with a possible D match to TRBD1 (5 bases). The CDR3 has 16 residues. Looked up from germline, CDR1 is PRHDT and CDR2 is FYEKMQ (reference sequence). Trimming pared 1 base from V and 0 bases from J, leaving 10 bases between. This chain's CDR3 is CASSLEGANSYNEQFF. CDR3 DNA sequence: TGTGCCAGCAGCTTAGAAGGGGCAAACTCCTACAATGAGCAGTTCTTC. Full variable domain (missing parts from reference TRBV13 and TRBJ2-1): AAGVIQSPRHLIKEKRETATLKCYPIPRHDTVYWYQQGPGQDPQFLISFYEKMQSDKGSIPDRFSAQQFSDYHSELNMSSLELGDSALYFCASSLEGANSYNEQFFGPGTRLTVL.

This CDR3 is CASSLRGLKDQPQHF. CDR3 sequence (DNA): TGTGCCAGCAGCTTAAGAGGGTTGAAAGATCAGCCCCAGCATTTT. The V call is TRBV11-2, the J call TRBJ1-5; unclear D gene. Trimming cost V 2 bases and J 5 bases, with 13 bases left between them. In germline, CDR1 is SGHAT, CDR2 FQNNGV. The CDR3 runs to 15 residues.

CDR3 sequence reads: CASSQMTGTGIGDGYTF. CDR3 nucleotides: TGTGCCAGCAGCCAGATGACCGGGACAGGCATCGGTGATGGCTACACCTTC. J is TRBJ1-2 and V is TRBV3-1 (or the pseudogene TRBV3-2), with 8 nucleotides matching TRBD1. Germline CDR1 LGHDT, CDR2 YNNKEL (reference sequence). The CDR3 is 17 amino acids. V was pared by 3 bases and J by 6 bases, with 15 bases of the junction left unmatched.

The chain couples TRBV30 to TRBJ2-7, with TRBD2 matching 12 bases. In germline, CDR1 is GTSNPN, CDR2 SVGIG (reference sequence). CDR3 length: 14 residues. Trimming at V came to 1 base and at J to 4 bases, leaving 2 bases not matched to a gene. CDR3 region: CAWSATSGGYEQYF. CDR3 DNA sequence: TGTGCCTGGAGTGCGACTAGCGGGGGTTACGAGCAGTACTTC. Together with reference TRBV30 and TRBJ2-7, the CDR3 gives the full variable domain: SQTIHQWPATLVQPVGSPLSLECTVEGTSNPNLYWYRQAAGRGLQLLFYSVGIGQISSEVPQNLSASRPQDRQFILSSKKLLLSDSGFYLCAWSATSGGYEQYFGPGTRLTVT.

CDR3 coding DNA: TGTGCCAGCAGTGAGGTTAGTTTAAATCAGCCCCAGCATTTT. Translating it yields CASSEVSLNQPQHF. The chain carries TRBV2 and TRBJ1-5; D ambiguous. CDR3 length: 14 residues. Trimming shortened V by 3 bases and J by 4 bases, and 10 bases separated the two germline ends. Germline V lookup: CDR1 SNHLY, CDR2 FYNNEI.

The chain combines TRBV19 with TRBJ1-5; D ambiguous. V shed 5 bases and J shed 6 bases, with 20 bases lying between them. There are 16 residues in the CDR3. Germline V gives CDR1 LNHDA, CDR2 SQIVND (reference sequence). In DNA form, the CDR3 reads TGTGCCAGTAGTGACATGAAAACCGGGATGGGTCAGCCCCAGCATTTT. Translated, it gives CASSDMKTGMGQPQHF.

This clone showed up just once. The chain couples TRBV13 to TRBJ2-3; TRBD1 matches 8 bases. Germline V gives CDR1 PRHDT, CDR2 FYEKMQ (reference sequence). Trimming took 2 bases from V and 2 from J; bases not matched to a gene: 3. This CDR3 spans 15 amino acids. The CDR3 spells CASSLRQGTTDTQYF. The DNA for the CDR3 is TGTGCCAGCAGCTTAAGACAGGGGACCACAGATACGCAGTATTTT.